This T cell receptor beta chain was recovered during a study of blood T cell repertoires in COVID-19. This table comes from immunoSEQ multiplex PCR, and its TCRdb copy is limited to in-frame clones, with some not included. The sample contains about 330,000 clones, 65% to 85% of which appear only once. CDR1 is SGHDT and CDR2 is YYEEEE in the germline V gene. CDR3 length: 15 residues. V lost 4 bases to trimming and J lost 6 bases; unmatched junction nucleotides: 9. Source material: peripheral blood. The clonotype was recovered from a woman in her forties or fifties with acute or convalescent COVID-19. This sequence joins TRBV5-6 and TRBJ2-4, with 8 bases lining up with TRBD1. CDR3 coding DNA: TGTGCCAGCAGCCCAACTCGACAGGGGCGAAACATTCAGTACTTC. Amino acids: CASSPTRQGRNIQYF.